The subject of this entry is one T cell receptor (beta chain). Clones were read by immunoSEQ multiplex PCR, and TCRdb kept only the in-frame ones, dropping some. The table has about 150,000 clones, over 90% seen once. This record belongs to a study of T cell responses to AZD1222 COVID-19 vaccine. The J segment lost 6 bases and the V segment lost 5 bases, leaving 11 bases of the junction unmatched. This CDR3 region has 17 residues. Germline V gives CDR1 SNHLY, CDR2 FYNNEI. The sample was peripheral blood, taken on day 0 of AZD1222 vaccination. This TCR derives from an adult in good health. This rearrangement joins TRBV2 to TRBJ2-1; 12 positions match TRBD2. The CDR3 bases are TGTGCCAGCAGTCCTTCGAGACTAGCGGGAGCCATCAATGAGCAGTTCTTC. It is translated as CASSPSRLAGAINEQFF.